The T cell receptor (beta chain) under discussion was sequenced for a study of blood T cell repertoires in COVID-19. The overall study: Sample material is recorded as cDNA or gDNA derived from T cells, B-cell-depleted T cells, or PBMCs.

The method was immunoSEQ multiplex PCR; TCRdb's version includes in-frame clones alone and lacks a portion of them. The sample yields 200,000 to 250,000 clones, approximately 84% seen once. The CDR3 totals 15 residues. The germline gives CDR1 LGHNA, CDR2 YNFKEQ. V trimming: 4 bases; J trimming: 4 bases; junction bases outside the gene matches: 6. The V gene is TRBV4-2, the J gene TRBJ1-5; 8 nucleotides align to TRBD1. This sequence originates from a woman of 80 years or more with acute or convalescent COVID-19. The specimen was peripheral blood. The CDR3 is CASSPDRGGNQPQHF. The CDR3 DNA reads as TGTGCCAGCAGCCCAGACAGGGGTGGTAATCAGCCCCAGCATTTT.